Given below is one T cell receptor (beta chain) in context. Its antigen is unknown. This sample was included in a study of PD-1 blockade in classical Hodgkin lymphoma. Study-wide results and limits: By cycle point C4D1, TCR diversity had risen significantly in CD4+ cells (but not CD8+ cells).

Every single patient, without exception, relapsed after autologous stem cell transplantation, and brentuximab vedotin exposure varied. There are 14 residues in the CDR3. CDR1 and CDR2 (germline): LNHDA, SQIVND (reference sequence). Trimming removed 5 bases at V and 7 bases at J, with 17 bases between. Libraries were prepared by immunoSEQ multiplex PCR; TCRdb keeps only in-frame clonotypes and omits some of them. This sample has about 98,000 clones, with roughly 92% found just once. The chain couples TRBV19 to TRBJ2-5; TRBD1 or TRBD2 may be the D gene (6 bases each). Sequences were derived from peripheral blood mononuclear cells (PBMCs), sampled at baseline. This sequence originates from a human donor with classical Hodgkin lymphoma. This CDR3 reads CASSHQGREGTQYF. CDR3 nucleotide sequence: TGTGCCAGTAGTCACCAGGGGCGGGAAGGGACCCAGTACTTC.